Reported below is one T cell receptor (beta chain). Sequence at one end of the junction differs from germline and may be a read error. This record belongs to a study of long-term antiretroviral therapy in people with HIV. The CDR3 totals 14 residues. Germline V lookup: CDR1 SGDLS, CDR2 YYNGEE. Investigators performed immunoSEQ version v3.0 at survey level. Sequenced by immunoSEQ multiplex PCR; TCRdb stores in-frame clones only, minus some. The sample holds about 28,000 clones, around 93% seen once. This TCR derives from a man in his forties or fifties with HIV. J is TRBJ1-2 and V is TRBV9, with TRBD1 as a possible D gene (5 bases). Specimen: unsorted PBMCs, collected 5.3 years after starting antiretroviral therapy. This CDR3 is CARSVTGIGGGYTF. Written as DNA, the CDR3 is TGTGCCCGCAGCGTGACGGGGATCGGGGGTGGCTACACCTTC.